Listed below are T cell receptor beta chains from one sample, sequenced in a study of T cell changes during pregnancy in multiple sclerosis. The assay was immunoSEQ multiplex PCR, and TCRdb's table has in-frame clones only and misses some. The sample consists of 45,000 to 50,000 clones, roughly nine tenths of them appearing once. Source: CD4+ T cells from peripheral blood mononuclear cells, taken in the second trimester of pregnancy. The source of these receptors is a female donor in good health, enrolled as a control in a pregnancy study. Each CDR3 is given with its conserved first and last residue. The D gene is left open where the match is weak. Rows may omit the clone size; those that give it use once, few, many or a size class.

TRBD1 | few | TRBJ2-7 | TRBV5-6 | TGTGCCAGCAGCATCCAAGGACAGGGTGCCTACGAGCAGTACTTC | CASSIQGQGAYEQYF
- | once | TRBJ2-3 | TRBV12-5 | TGTGCTAGTGGTTTGGTTCTGGGGGGTCCCACAGATACGCAGTATTTT | CASGLVLGGPTDTQYF
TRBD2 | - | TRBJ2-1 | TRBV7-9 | TGTGCCAGCACCGGGGGGGGAAGCTCCTACAATGAGCAGTTCTTC | CASTGGGSSYNEQFF
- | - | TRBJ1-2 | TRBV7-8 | TGTGCCAGCAGCTTAGCGGGCGGGAACTATGGCTACACCTTC | CASSLAGGNYGYTF
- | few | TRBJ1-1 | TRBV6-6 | TGTGCCAGCAGTTACGAACAGGGTTCTGCTTTCTTT | CASSYEQGSAFF
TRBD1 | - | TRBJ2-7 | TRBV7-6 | TGTGCCAGCAGCAGCGGACAGGGTGGCGGCGAGCAGTACTTC | CASSSGQGGGEQYF
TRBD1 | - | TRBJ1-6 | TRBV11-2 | TGTGCCAGCAGCTGGACAGGGAAAAGCTCCTATAATTCACCCCTCCACTTT | CASSWTGKSSYNSPLHF
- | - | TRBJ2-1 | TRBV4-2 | TGTGCCAGCAGCCTAGAGGCCCAGGCCCGAACATTGTTCTTC | CASSLEAQARTLFF
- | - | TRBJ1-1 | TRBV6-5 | TGTGCCAGCAGTTACCACGGGGTGGGTTTCTTT | CASSYHGVGFF
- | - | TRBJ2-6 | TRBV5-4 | TGTGCCAGCAGCTTGGACAGCTACTCTGGGGCCAACGTCCTGACTTTC | CASSLDSYSGANVLTF
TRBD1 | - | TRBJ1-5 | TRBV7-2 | TGTGCCAGCAGCAAGACAGGGCGAAGTCAGCCCCAGCATTTT | CASSKTGRSQPQHF
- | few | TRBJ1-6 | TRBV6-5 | TGTGCCAGCAGGACTGAAGTAAAGTCACCCCTCCACTTT | CASRTEVKSPLHF
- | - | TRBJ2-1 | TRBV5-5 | TGTGCCAGCAGCTTGGGACGGGCCCACCAGGGTTCGAATGAGCAGTTCTTC | CASSLGRAHQGSNEQFF
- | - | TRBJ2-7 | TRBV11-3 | TGTGCCAGCAGCTTGGAGTACGAGCAGTACTTC | CASSLEYEQYF
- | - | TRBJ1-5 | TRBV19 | TGTGCCAGTAGTATACGACACGGCAATCAGCCCCAGCATTTT | CASSIRHGNQPQHF
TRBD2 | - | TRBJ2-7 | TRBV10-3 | TGTGCCATCAGTGATCCGACGGGGTCTAGCGGGGGCAACTCCTACGAGCAGTACTTC | CAISDPTGSSGGNSYEQYF
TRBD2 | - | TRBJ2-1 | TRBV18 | TGTGCCAGCTCACCCCTACTAGCGGGGGGGAACAATGAGCAGTTCTTC | CASSPLLAGGNNEQFF
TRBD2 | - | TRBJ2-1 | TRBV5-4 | TGTGCCAGCAGCTTGGCCGGCGGGGGGGCACTTCTTGAGCAGTTCTTC | CASSLAGGGALLEQFF
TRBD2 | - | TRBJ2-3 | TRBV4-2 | TGTGCCAGCAGCCAAGAACGGGGGGGCGAAGATACGCAGTATTTT | CASSQERGGEDTQYF
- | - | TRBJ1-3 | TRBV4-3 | TGCGCCAGCAGCCAAGGTCGGGGGGGAAACACCATATATTTT | CASSQGRGGNTIYF
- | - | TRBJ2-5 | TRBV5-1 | TGCGCCAGCAGCCCCGGGGGAGCAGAGACCCAGTACTTC | CASSPGGAETQYF
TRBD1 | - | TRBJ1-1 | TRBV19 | TGTGCCAGTAGTACCCCTGACAGGGGCGGGTACACTGAAGCTTTCTTT | CASSTPDRGGYTEAFF
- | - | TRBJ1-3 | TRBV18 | TGTGCCAGCTACCGGACTGACCCTTTTGGAAACACCATATATTTT | CASYRTDPFGNTIYF
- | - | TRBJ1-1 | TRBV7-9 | TGTGCCAGCAGCTTAACCCTCACAAGTGAAGCTTTCTTT | CASSLTLTSEAFF